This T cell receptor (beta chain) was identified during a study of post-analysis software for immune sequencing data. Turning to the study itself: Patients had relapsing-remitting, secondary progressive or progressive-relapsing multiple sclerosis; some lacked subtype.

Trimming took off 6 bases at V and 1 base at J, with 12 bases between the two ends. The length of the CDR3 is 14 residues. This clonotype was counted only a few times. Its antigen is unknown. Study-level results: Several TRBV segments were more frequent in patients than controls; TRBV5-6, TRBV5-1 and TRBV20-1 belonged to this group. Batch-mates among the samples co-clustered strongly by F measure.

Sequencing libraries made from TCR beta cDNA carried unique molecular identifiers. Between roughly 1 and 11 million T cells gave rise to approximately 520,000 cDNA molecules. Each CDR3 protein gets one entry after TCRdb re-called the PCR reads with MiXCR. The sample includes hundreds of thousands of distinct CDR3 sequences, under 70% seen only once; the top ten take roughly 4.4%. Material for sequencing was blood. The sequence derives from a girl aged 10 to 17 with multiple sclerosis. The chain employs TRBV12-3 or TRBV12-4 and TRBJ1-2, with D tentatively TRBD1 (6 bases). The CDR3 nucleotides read TGTGCCAGCAGGAAGACAGGAGTTAACTATGGCTACACCTTC. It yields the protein CASRKTGVNYGYTF.